The source of this TCR beta chain is a study of blood T cell repertoires in COVID-19. For the study at large: The study drew acute and convalescent COVID-19 samples from the United States, Italy and Spain.

There are 11 residues in the CDR3. The germline V and J ends were trimmed by 3 bases and 3 bases, with 4 bases remaining between them. Germline CDR1 reads SGHNT; CDR2 reads YYREEE (reference sequence). Original methodology: Using reference gene primer amplification, nucleated cell counts were estimated. Produced via immunoSEQ multiplex PCR; TCRdb's table is partial and in-frame only. That table supplies the V and J calls and clone size; D and trimming were determined from the DNA. The table lists roughly 230,000 clones, approximately 89% of them singletons. Sequencing used peripheral blood. This TCR was sampled from a woman aged 40 to 50 who had recovered from COVID-19. The V and J genes are TRBV5-4 and TRBJ2-7; D remains unclear. This CDR3 reads CASSWLYEQYV. The CDR3 coding sequence is TGTGCCAGCAGCTGGCTCTACGAGCAGTACGTC.